This record covers a single TCR beta chain. The CDR3 sequence is 16 residues long. Germline V gene data show CDR1 as SEHNR and CDR2 as FQNEAQ (reference sequence). Germline trimming cut 5 bases from V and 4 bases from J; bases unmatched to any gene: 7. The assay was immunoSEQ multiplex PCR, and TCRdb's table has in-frame clones only and misses some. The repertoire has some 120,000 clones, less than 95% of them found once; the top ten carry 1.8%. These data come from a study of blood T cell repertoires in COVID-19. Study background: T cells, B-cell-depleted T cells, or PBMCs provided the cDNA or gDNA that served as material.

The sample was peripheral blood. The J gene is TRBJ2-1, the V gene TRBV7-9; 11 bases align to TRBD2. This clonotype originated in a human donor with active COVID-19. The donor label of this sample is uncertain. DNA of the CDR3: TGTGCCAGCAGCCCAATGACTAGCGGGGTTTACAATGAGCAGTTCTTC. Translated, it gives CASSPMTSGVYNEQFF.